This is a list of T cell receptor beta chains from one sample in a study of blood T cell repertoires in COVID-19. Repertoires were generated with immunoSEQ multiplex PCR, while TCRdb's copy carries only in-frame clones and drops some. The table lists more than 90,000 clones, approximately 85% of them singletons, with around 12% in the top ten. Sequenced sample: peripheral blood. The receptors come from a human donor in a cohort sampled during active COVID-19. Both conserved end residues are part of each CDR3. Fields, in order: J gene, D gene, clone size, V gene, CDR3 length, CDR3 protein, CDR3 DNA. D genes are given only for firm matches. Some rows have no size entry. The others give once, few or many, or a class for an expanded clone.

>TRBJ2-7|TRBD2|-|TRBV13|17
CASSSPEWGLAGGEQYF
TGTGCCAGCAGCTCCCCGGAGTGGGGACTAGCGGGAGGCGAGCAGTACTTC
>TRBJ2-7|TRBD2|-|TRBV29-1|15
CSVEGLAGGAYEQYF
TGCAGCGTTGAAGGTTTGGCGGGAGGGGCCTACGAGCAGTACTTC
>TRBJ2-2|-|-|TRBV3-1/TRBV3-2|15
CASMGRTETTGELFF
TGTGCCAGCATGGGACGGACAGAGACCACCGGGGAGCTGTTTTTT
>TRBJ1-1|TRBD1|-|TRBV27|17
CASSLIWNRGRSTEAFF
TGTGCCAGCAGTTTGATTTGGAACAGGGGGAGAAGCACTGAAGCTTTCTTT
>TRBJ2-7|TRBD2|-|TRBV5-8|14
CASSPREVTYEQYF
TGTGCCAGCAGCCCCCGGGAGGTTACCTACGAGCAGTACTTC
>TRBJ1-3|-|-|TRBV18|16
CASSPYGVGSGNTIYF
TGTGCCAGCTCACCCTACGGGGTGGGCTCTGGAAACACCATATATTTT
>TRBJ2-7|TRBD1|-|TRBV27|18
CASSLSRFGTGSVYEQYF
TGTGCCAGCAGTTTATCGCGGTTCGGGACAGGGTCGGTCTACGAGCAGTACTTC
>TRBJ2-7|TRBD2|once|TRBV18|24
CASSPPLDSNLAGYDFTSSYEQYF
TGTGCCAGCTCACCACCTCTGGACAGTAACTTAGCGGGATACGACTTCACGAGCTCCTACGAGCAGTACTTC
>TRBJ1-2|-|-|TRBV19|12
CASSDRYYGYTF
TGTGCCAGTAGTGACAGATACTATGGCTACACCTTC
>TRBJ2-2|TRBD1|-|TRBV7-8|15
CASSLSRGQAGELFF
TGTGCCAGCAGCTTAAGCAGGGGGCAGGCCGGGGAGCTGTTTTTT
>TRBJ1-1|-|-|TRBV29-1|12
CSVAGAEREAFF
TGCAGCGTCGCTGGGGCGGAACGTGAAGCTTTCTTT
>TRBJ2-7|-|-|TRBV7-2|15
CASSQRRDQLYEQYF
TGTGCCAGCAGCCAGCGGAGGGATCAACTCTACGAGCAGTACTTC
>TRBJ2-1|TRBD1|-|TRBV4-1|15
CASSQVGQGEYEQFF
TGCGCCAGCAGCCAAGTCGGACAGGGAGAGTATGAGCAGTTCTTC
>TRBJ2-7|TRBD1|-|TRBV6-5|15
CASIPGDRGNYEQYF
TGTGCCAGCATCCCGGGGGACAGGGGGAACTACGAGCAGTACTTC
>TRBJ1-6|-|once|TRBV7-9|14
CASSSDTGNSPLHF
TGTGCCAGCAGCTCCGATACAGGGAATTCACCCCTCCACTTT
>TRBJ1-6|-|-|TRBV7-9|14
CASSLGRYNSPLHF
TGTGCCAGCAGCTTAGGGAGATATAATTCACCCCTCCACTTT
>TRBJ2-1|TRBD2|-|TRBV19|15
CASSGGGLAFNEQFF
TGTGCCAGTAGCGGGGGGGGACTAGCCTTCAATGAGCAGTTCTTC
>TRBJ2-3|TRBD2|-|TRBV6-2/TRBV6-3|17
CASSLEPGLAGWYTQYF
TGTGCCAGCAGTCTGGAACCGGGACTAGCGGGATGGTATACGCAGTATTTT
>TRBJ2-4|TRBD1|-|TRBV9|16
CASSGRDRGAKNIQYF
TGTGCCAGCAGCGGACGGGACAGGGGAGCCAAAAACATTCAGTACTTC
>TRBJ1-6|-|-|TRBV5-4|16
CASSLGTPGDNSPLHF
TGTGCCAGCAGCCTAGGGACTCCTGGGGATAATTCACCCCTCCACTTT
>TRBJ2-5|TRBD2|-|TRBV2|16
CASSPRQRGPQETQYF
TGTGCCAGCAGCCCAAGGCAGCGGGGCCCTCAAGAGACCCAGTACTTC
>TRBJ1-2|TRBD1|once|TRBV6-5|16
CASSYSRGAGGYGYTF
TGTGCCAGCAGTTACTCGAGGGGCGCAGGGGGCTATGGCTACACCTTC
>TRBJ2-3|TRBD2|-|TRBV14|19
CASSQILGTSGSFADTQYF
TGTGCCAGCAGCCAAATTCTCGGGACTAGCGGGAGTTTCGCAGATACGCAGTATTTT